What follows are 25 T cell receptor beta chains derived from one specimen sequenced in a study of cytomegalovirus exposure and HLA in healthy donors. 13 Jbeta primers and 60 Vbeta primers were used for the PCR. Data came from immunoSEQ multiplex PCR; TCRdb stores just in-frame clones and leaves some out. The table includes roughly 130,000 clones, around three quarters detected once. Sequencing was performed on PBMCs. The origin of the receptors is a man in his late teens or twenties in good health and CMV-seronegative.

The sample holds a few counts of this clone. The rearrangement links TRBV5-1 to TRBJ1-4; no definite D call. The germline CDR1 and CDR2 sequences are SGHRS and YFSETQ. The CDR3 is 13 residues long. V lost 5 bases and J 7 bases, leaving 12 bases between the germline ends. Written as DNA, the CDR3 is TGCGCCAGCAGTCTGGGAGTTGGTGAAAAACTGTTTTTT. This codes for CASSLGVGEKLFF.

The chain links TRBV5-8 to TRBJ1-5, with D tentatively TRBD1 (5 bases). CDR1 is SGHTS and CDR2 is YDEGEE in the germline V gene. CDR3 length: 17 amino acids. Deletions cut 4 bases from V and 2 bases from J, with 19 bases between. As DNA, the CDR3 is TGTGCCAGCAGCCCCACAACAGGAGTTTCAGGCAATCAGCCCCAGCATTTT. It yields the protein CASSPTTGVSGNQPQHF. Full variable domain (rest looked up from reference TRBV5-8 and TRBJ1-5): EAGVTQSPTHLIKTRGQQATLRCSPISGHTSVYWYQQALGLGLQFLLWYDEGEERNRGNFPPRFSGRQFPNYSSELNVNALELEDSALYLCASSPTTGVSGNQPQHFGDGTRLSIL.

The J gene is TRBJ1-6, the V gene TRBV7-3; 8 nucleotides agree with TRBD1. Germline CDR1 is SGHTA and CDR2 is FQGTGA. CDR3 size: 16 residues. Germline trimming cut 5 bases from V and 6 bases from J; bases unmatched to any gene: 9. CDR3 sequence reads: CASSLTYRGSNSPLHF. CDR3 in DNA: TGTGCCAGCAGCCTCACCTACAGGGGGAGTAATTCACCCCTCCACTTT.

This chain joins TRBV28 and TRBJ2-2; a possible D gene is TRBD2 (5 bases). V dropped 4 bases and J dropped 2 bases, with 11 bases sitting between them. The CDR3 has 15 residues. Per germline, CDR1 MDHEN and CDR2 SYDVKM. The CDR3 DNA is TGTGCCAGCAGTTCGAGGGAGTCTAACACCGGGGAGCTGTTTTTT. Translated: CASSSRESNTGELFF.

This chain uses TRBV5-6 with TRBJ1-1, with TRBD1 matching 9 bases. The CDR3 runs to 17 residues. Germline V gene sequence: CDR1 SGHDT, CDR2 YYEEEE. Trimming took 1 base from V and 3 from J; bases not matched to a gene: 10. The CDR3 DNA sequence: TGTGCCAGCAGCTTGACACCCGGACAGGGGAGGGACACTGAAGCTTTCTTT. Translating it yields CASSLTPGQGRDTEAFF. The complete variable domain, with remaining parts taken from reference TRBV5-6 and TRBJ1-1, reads DAGVTQSPTHLIKTRGQQVTLRCSPKSGHDTVSWYQQALGQGPQFIFQYYEEEERQRGNFPDRFSGHQFPNYSSELNVNALLLGDSALYLCASSLTPGQGRDTEAFFGQGTRLTVV.

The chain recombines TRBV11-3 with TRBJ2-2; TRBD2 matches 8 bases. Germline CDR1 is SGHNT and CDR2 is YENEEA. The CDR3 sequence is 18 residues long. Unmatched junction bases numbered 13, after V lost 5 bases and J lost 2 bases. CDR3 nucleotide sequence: TGTGCCAGCAGCGCGGGGTTAGCGGGACAATATAACACCGGGGAGCTGTTTTTT. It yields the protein CASSAGLAGQYNTGELFF. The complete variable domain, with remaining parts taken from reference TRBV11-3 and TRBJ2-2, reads EAGVVQSPRYKIIEKKQPVAFWCNPISGHNTLYWYLQNLGQGPELLIRYENEEAVDDSQLPKDRFSAERLKGVDSTLKIQPAELGDSAVYLCASSAGLAGQYNTGELFFGEGSRLTVL.

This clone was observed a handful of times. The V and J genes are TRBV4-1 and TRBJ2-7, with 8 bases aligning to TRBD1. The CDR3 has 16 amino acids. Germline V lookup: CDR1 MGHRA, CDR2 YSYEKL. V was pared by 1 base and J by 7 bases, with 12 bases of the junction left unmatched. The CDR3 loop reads CASSQVPQGAPWEQYV. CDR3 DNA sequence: TGCGCCAGCAGCCAAGTTCCCCAGGGGGCGCCGTGGGAGCAGTACGTC.

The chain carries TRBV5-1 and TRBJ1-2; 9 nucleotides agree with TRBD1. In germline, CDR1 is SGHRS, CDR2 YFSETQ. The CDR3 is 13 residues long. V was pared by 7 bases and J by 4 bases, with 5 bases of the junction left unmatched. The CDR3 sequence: CASQATGGYGYTF. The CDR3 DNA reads TGCGCCAGCCAGGCGACAGGGGGCTATGGCTACACCTTC.

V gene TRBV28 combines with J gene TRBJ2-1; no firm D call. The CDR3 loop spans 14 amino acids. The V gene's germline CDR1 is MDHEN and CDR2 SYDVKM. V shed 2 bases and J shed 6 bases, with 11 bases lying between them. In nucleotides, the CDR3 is TGTGCCAGCAGTTTAAGTCGCAGTCGCAATGAGCAGTTCTTC. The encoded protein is CASSLSRSRNEQFF.

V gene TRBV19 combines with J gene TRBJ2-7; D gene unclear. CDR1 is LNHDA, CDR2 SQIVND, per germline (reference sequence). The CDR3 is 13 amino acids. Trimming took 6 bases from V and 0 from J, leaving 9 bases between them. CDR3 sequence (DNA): TGTGCCAGTAGCTATGACATCTCCTACGAGCAGTACTTC. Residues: CASSYDISYEQYF.

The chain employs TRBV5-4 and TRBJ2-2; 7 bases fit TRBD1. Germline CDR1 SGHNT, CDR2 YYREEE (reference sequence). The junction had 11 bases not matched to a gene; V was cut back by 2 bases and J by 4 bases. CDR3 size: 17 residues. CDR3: CASSLNPGQISTGELFF. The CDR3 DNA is TGTGCCAGCAGCTTAAATCCGGGACAGATATCCACCGGGGAGCTGTTTTTT.

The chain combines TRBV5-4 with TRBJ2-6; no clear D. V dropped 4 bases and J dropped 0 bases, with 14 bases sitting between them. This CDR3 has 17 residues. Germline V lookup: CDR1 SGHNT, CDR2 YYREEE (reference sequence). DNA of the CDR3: TGTGCCAGCAGCCCATTACAAATGGTCTCTGGGGCCAACGTCCTGACTTTC. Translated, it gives CASSPLQMVSGANVLTF.

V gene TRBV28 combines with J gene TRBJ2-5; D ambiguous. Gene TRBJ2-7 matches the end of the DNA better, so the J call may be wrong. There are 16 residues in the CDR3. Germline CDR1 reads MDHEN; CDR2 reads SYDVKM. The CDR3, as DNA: TGTGCCAGCCTCCCCGGTCCCCGGTTGACTCATTACGAGCAGTACTTC. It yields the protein CASLPGPRLTHYEQYF.

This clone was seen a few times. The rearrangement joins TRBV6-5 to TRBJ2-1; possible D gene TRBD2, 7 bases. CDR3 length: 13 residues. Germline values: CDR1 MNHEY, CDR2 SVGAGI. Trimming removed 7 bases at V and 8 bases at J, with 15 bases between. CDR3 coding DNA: TGTGCCAGCATGGGGAGGGGGTGGGATGAGCAGTTCTTC. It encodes CASMGRGWDEQFF.

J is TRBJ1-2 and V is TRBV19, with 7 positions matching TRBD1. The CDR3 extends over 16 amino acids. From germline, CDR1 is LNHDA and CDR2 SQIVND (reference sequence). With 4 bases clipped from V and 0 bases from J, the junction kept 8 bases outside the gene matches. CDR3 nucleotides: TGTGCCAGTAGTACCGGACAGGCTACAGCTAACTATGGCTACACCTTC. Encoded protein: CASSTGQATANYGYTF. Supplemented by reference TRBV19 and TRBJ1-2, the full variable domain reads DGGITQSPKYLFRKEGQNVTLSCEQNLNHDAMYWYRQDPGQGLRLIYYSQIVNDFQKGDIAEGYSVSREKKESFPLTVTSAQKNPTAFYLCASSTGQATANYGYTFGSGTRLTVV.

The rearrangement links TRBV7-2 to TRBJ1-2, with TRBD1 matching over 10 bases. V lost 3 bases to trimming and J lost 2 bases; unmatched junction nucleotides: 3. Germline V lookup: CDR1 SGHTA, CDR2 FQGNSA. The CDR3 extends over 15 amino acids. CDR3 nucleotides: TGTGCCAGCAGCTTCCCGGGACAGGGGAACTATGGCTACACCTTC. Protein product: CASSFPGQGNYGYTF.

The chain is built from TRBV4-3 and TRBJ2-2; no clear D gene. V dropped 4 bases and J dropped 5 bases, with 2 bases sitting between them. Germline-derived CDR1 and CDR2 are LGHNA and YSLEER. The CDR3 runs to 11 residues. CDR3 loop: CASSLTGELFF. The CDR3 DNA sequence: TGCGCCAGCAGCCTAACCGGGGAGCTGTTTTTT.

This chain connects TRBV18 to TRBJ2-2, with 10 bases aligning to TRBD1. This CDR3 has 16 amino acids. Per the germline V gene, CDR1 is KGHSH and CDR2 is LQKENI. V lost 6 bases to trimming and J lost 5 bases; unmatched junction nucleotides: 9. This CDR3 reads CASSPSTGGNTGELFF. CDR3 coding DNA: TGTGCCAGCTCCCCTTCGACAGGGGGCAATACCGGGGAGCTGTTTTTT. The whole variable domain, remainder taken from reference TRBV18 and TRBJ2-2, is NAGVMQNPRHLVRRRGQEARLRCSPMKGHSHVYWYRQLPEEGLKFMVYLQKENIIDESGMPKERFSAEFPKEGPSILRIQQVVRGDSAAYFCASSPSTGGNTGELFFGEGSRLTVL.

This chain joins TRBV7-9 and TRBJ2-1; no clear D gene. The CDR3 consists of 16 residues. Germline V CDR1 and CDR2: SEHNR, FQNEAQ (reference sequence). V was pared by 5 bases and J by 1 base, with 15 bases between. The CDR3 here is CASSALNSRSYNEQFF. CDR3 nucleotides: TGTGCCAGCAGCGCCCTCAACTCACGGTCCTACAATGAGCAGTTCTTC.

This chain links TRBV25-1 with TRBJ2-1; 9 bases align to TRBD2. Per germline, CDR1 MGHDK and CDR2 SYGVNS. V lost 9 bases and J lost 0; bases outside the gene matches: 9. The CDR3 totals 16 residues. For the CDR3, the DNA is TGTGCCAGTATACCTGCGACTAGCGGCTCCTACAATGAGCAGTTCTTC. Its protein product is CASIPATSGSYNEQFF.

The CDR3 DNA is TGTGCCAGCAGTCCCTTGGACAGCCGATCTGAAGCTTTCTTT. It translates to CASSPLDSRSEAFF. The chain has TRBV27 and TRBJ1-1; a weak D match, TRBD1 (6 bases). V was trimmed by 5 bases and J by 6 bases, leaving 16 bases between them. The CDR3 sequence is 14 residues long. Germline V gene data show CDR1 as MNHEY and CDR2 as SMNVEV (reference sequence).

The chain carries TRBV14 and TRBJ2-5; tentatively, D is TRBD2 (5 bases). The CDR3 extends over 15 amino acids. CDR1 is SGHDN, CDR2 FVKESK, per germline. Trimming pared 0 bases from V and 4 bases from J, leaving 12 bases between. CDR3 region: CASSQDTTTLETQYF. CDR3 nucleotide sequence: TGTGCCAGCAGCCAAGATACGACTACTCTAGAGACCCAGTACTTC.

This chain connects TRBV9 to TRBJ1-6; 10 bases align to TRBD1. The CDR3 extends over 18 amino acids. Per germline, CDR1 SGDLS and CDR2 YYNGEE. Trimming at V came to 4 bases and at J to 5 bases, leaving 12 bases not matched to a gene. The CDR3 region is CASSPTVGDRGDNSPLHF. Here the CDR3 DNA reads TGTGCCAGCAGCCCAACCGTGGGGGACAGGGGTGATAATTCACCCCTCCACTTT.

The CDR3: CASSFGGYGYTF. The CDR3 DNA reads TGTGCCAGCAGCTTTGGAGGGTATGGCTACACCTTC. J is TRBJ1-2 and V is TRBV7-9; the D is unclear. The V end was cut by 3 bases, the J end by 5 bases, with 7 bases between. CDR1 is SEHNR, CDR2 FQNEAQ, per germline (reference sequence). The CDR3 length is 12 residues.

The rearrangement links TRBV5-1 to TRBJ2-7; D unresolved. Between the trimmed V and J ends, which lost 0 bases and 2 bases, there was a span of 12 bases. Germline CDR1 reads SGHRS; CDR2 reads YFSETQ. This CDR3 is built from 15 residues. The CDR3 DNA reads TGCGCCAGCAGCTTGGAGCCAGGTGCACCCTACGAGCAGTACTTC. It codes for CASSLEPGAPYEQYF. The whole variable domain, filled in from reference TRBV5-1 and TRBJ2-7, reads KAGVTQTPRYLIKTRGQQVTLSCSPISGHRSVSWYQQTPGQGLQFLFEYFSETQRNKGNFPGRFSGRQFSNSRSEMNVSTLELGDSALYLCASSLEPGAPYEQYFGPGTRLTVT.